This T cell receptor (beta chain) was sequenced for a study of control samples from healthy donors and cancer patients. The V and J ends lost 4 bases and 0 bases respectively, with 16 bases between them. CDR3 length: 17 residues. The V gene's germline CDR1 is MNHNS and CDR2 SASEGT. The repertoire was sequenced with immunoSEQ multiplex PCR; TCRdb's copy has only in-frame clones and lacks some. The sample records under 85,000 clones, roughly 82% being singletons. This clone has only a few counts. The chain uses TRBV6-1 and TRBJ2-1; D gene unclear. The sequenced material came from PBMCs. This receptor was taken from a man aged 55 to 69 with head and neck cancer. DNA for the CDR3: TGTGCCAGCAGTGCCGGGCCGCCGTATAGCTCCTACAATGAGCAGTTCTTC. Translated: CASSAGPPYSSYNEQFF.